Described below is a single T cell receptor beta chain sequence and its context. The antigen is not known. The record originates from a study of post-analysis software for immune sequencing data. Findings and caveats of the study: Higher frequency in patients than in controls was seen for roughly five TRBV segments, with TRBV5-6, TRBV5-1 and TRBV20-1 among them.

Sequencing libraries made from TCR beta cDNA carried unique molecular identifiers. TCRdb re-derived calls from the PCR reads in MiXCR, one entry per CDR3 protein. The table includes roughly 570,000 distinct CDR3 sequences, around 31% detected once. The V segment lost 5 bases and the J segment 2 bases; nucleotides outside the gene matches: 9. Germline values: CDR1 SGHNT, CDR2 YYREEE (reference sequence). The CDR3 covers 15 residues. The chain links TRBV5-4 to TRBJ2-7, with TRBD2 matching 8 bases. Sequencing used blood. This TCR was sampled from a girl aged 2 to 17 with multiple sclerosis. DNA for the CDR3: TGTGCCAGCAGGAATCGGGGGGGGGGAACCTACGAGCAGTACTTC. This translates into CASRNRGGGTYEQYF. Filled out from reference TRBV5-4 and TRBJ2-7, the complete variable domain reads ETGVTQSPTHLIKTRGQQVTLRCSSQSGHNTVSWYQQALGQGPQFIFQYYREEENGRGNFPPRFSGLQFPNYSSELNVNALELDDSALYLCASRNRGGGTYEQYFGPGTRLTVT.